The 9 T cell receptor beta chains below were found in one sample sequenced in a study of cytomegalovirus exposure and HLA in healthy donors. The PCR ran on 60 Vbeta and 13 Jbeta primers. Only in-frame clones appear in the TCRdb table, and some are missing; sequencing was by immunoSEQ multiplex PCR. The sample lists 100,000 to 120,000 clones, 82% occurring once. What was sequenced was PBMCs. The receptors stem from a woman aged 18-29 years in good health and CMV-seronegative.

The rearrangement links TRBV7-6 to TRBJ2-3, with a tentative D call TRBD2 (7 bases). The germline gives CDR1 SGHVS, CDR2 FNYEAQ. Trimming took off 1 base at V and 4 bases at J, with 12 bases between the two ends. The CDR3 runs to 15 residues. The DNA for the CDR3 is TGTGCCAGCAGCTTAGTTGGGGGGGGGCCAGATACGCAGTATTTT. Translation: CASSLVGGGPDTQYF.

The J gene is TRBJ1-5, the V gene TRBV6-1; 12 nucleotides agree with TRBD1. V lost 2 bases and J lost 7; bases outside the gene matches: 6. Germline assignment: CDR1 MNHNS and CDR2 SASEGT. The CDR3 totals 16 residues. DNA of the CDR3: TGTGCCAGCAGTGAAATTGGGACAGGGGGCAGCCAGCCCCAGCATTTT. Encoded protein: CASSEIGTGGSQPQHF.

The chain links TRBV7-2 to TRBJ2-1, with 7 bases identical to TRBD1. Trimming cost V 10 bases and J 6 bases; bases outside gene matches: 3. Per germline, CDR1 SGHTA and CDR2 FQGNSA. There are 11 residues in the CDR3. The CDR3 loop is CAIDRANEQFF. DNA of the CDR3: TGTGCCATCGACAGGGCCAATGAGCAGTTCTTC.

J is TRBJ1-5 and V is TRBV19, with D possibly TRBD1 on 5 matching bases. Germline CDR1 reads LNHDA; CDR2 reads SQIVND (reference sequence). V lost 2 bases, J lost 6 bases, and 5 bases lay in between. This CDR3 is built from 12 residues. This CDR3 reads CASSIRGQPQHF. CDR3 DNA sequence: TGTGCCAGTAGTATAAGGGGTCAGCCCCAGCATTTT.

V is TRBV29-1 and J is TRBJ2-2; D gene ambiguous. Trimming took 3 bases from V and 1 from J, leaving 6 bases between them. The CDR3 is made up of 13 amino acids. CDR1 and CDR2 (germline): SQVTM, ANQGSEA. The CDR3 loop is CSVDEQNTGELFF. The DNA of the CDR3 is TGCAGCGTTGATGAGCAGAACACCGGGGAGCTGTTTTTT.

The rearrangement uses TRBV5-4 and TRBJ2-7, with D unresolved. Between the trimmed V and J ends, which lost 6 bases and 3 bases, there was a span of 16 bases. CDR3 length: 14 residues. Per the germline V gene, CDR1 is SGHNT and CDR2 is YYREEE (reference sequence). CDR3 nucleotide sequence: TGTGCCAGCACTCGCCCAGGTCCTTACTACGAGCAGTACTTC. Its protein product is CASTRPGPYYEQYF. Supplemented by reference TRBV5-4 and TRBJ2-7, the full variable domain reads ETGVTQSPTHLIKTRGQQVTLRCSSQSGHNTVSWYQQALGQGPQFIFQYYREEENGRGNFPPRFSGLQFPNYSSELNVNALELDDSALYLCASTRPGPYYEQYFGPGTRLTVT.

The gene calls are TRBV27 and TRBJ1-3; TRBD1 is a possible D gene (5 bases). The CDR3 length is 15 residues. In germline, CDR1 is MNHEY, CDR2 SMNVEV (reference sequence). Trimming cost V 4 bases and J 0 bases, with 10 bases left between them. CDR3 DNA sequence: TGTGCCAGCAGTTCGGGGGATAGCTCTGGAAACACCATATATTTT. It codes for CASSSGDSSGNTIYF.

V is TRBV13 and J is TRBJ1-4; 7 nucleotides line up with TRBD1. The V gene's germline CDR1 is PRHDT and CDR2 FYEKMQ (reference sequence). Trimming at V came to 3 bases and at J to 7 bases, leaving 8 bases not matched to a gene. The CDR3 length is 15 residues. CDR3 residues: CASSLTGGGLEKLFF. Here the CDR3 DNA reads TGTGCCAGCAGCTTGACAGGAGGGGGCCTTGAAAAACTGTTTTTT.

This clone was counted a few times. The chain has TRBV6-1 and TRBJ1-1; perhaps TRBD1 as D (5 bases). CDR3 length: 13 residues. V was pared by 6 bases and J by 1 base, with 9 bases between. Per the germline V gene, CDR1 is MNHNS and CDR2 is SASEGT. This CDR3 is CASSRTGNTEAFF. The CDR3 nucleotides are TGTGCCAGCAGCAGAACAGGGAACACTGAAGCTTTCTTT.